This note documents a single TCR beta chain sequence. The CDR3 runs to 13 residues. In germline, CDR1 is SGHNT, CDR2 YYREEE (reference sequence). Trimming stripped 2 bases from V and 5 bases from J, with 10 bases between. The table came from immunoSEQ multiplex PCR; TCRdb's copy has only in-frame clones and leaves some out. The sample has hundreds of thousands of clones; approximately 74% are singletons. The data belong to a study of shared clonotypes between healthy human individuals. The rearrangement joins TRBV5-4 to TRBJ2-5, with D unclear. Sequences were obtained from memory CD4+ T cells sorted from blood. As for subset: CD45RA-negative fraction. The clonotype comes from a woman younger than 45 in good health. The DNA of the CDR3 is TGTGCCAGCAGCTTTTCCCGGTACGAGACCCAGTACTTC. Protein: CASSFSRYETQYF.